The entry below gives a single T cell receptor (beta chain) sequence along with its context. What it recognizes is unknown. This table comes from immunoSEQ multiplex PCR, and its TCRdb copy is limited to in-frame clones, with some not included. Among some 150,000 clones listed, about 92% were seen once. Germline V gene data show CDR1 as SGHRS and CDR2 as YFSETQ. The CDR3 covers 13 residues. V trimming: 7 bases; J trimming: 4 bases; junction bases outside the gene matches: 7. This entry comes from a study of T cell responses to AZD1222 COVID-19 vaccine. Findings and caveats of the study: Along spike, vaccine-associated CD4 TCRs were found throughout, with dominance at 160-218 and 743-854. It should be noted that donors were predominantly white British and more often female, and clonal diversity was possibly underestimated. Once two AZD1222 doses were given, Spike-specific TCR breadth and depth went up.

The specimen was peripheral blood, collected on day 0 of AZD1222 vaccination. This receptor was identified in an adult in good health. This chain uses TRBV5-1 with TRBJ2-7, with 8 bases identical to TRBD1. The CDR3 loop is CASGGQGLYEQYF. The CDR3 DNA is TGCGCCAGCGGTGGACAGGGCCTTTACGAGCAGTACTTC.